The clone carrying this T cell receptor beta chain was recorded at least ten times. The antigen remains undetermined. The data originate from a study of breast tumors, draining lymph nodes, adjacent tissues. Findings and caveats of the study: Tumor and nontumor repertoires were significantly more similar in luminal-like than in basal-like breast cancer. Tumor T cell lymph node origin was a supported hypothesis, not proven.

Breast cancer patients provided tissue from their axillary draining lymph nodes. TCRdb recomputed calls from the multiplex PCR reads with MiXCR, one row per CDR3 protein. The repertoire holds approximately 90,000 distinct CDR3 sequences, with more than 25% as singletons. This clonotype originated in a female donor with breast cancer. Some clones in this sample may be carry-over from other donors' samples. Sequences were obtained from axillary lymph node tissue.

Here the CDR3 reads CAWRDTESGYTF. The CDR3 coding sequence is TGTGCCTGGAGAGACACAGAGTCTGGCTACACCTTC. The V gene is TRBV30, the J gene TRBJ1-2, with no clear D. V was shortened by 3 bases and J by 7 bases, with 12 bases between the two germline ends. Germline V gene lookup returns CDR1 GTSNPN and CDR2 SVGIG (reference sequence). This CDR3 contains 12 residues.